This T cell receptor (beta chain) is from a study of blood T cell repertoires in COVID-19. V shed 3 bases and J 3 bases; nucleotides not matched to a gene: 3. Germline V gene sequence: CDR1 MNHEY, CDR2 SMNVEV (reference sequence). This CDR3 region has 15 residues. TCRdb's table, derived via immunoSEQ multiplex PCR, lists solely in-frame clones and lacks some. The sample holds approximately 280,000 clones, about 86% seen once. The chain joins TRBV27 to TRBJ2-5; 11 nucleotides agree with TRBD2. Sequences were obtained from peripheral blood. The receptor was isolated from a woman aged 30 to 39 who had recovered from COVID-19. Here the CDR3 reads CASSFLAGGKETQYF. Written as DNA, the CDR3 is TGTGCCAGCAGTTTTCTAGCGGGAGGTAAAGAGACCCAGTACTTC.